A single sample gave rise to the 24 T cell receptor beta chains below, sequenced in a study of T cell responses to AZD1222 COVID-19 vaccine (dated by TCRdb to about 2021). The library came from the immunoSEQ multiplex PCR assay. Entries here come from immuneACCESS through TCRdb and include only in-frame sequences with V and J called. Some clones fail to appear in such tables; in the studies checked, an unresolved V gene covers under half of the shortfall, and the cause of the remainder is unknown. Counted in this sample were 190,000 or so clones; approximately 89% of them appeared once. Of the sample, approximately 3.7% is held by the ten largest clones. The time point label, read with the paper, signifies: about 28 days (+/-7) after the second vaccine dose. Source: peripheral blood, taken 28 days after the second AZD1222 dose. Receptor source: an adult who received the AZD1222 COVID-19 vaccine.

The V call is TRBV2, the J call TRBJ2-3, with a possible D match to TRBD2 (5 bases). The CDR3 consists of 14 residues. Trimming left V 3 bases short and J 2 bases short, with 9 bases between. Germline V gene lookup returns CDR1 SNHLY and CDR2 FYNNEI. The CDR3 spells CASSEPGYTDTQYF. The CDR3 DNA sequence: TGTGCCAGCAGTGAGCCGGGGTACACAGATACGCAGTATTTT.

This clone was seen a single time. CDR3 DNA: TGTGCCAGCAGTTTATCGCGTCCCAGCTCCTACAATGAGCAGTTCTTC. It codes for CASSLSRPSSYNEQFF. The V gene is TRBV27, the J gene TRBJ2-1; D unclear. This CDR3 contains 16 residues. Germline V gives CDR1 MNHEY, CDR2 SMNVEV (reference sequence). V gave up 0 bases and J gave up 0 bases, with 9 bases separating them.

On this clone itself: In the same sample, other DNA sequences code for this CDR3. The chain couples TRBV5-1 to TRBJ1-6; D gene ambiguous. Germline CDR1 and CDR2: SGHRS and YFSETQ. The CDR3 contains 15 residues. V lost 0 bases, J lost 0 bases, and 4 bases lay in between. Written as DNA, the CDR3 is TGCGCCAGCAGCTTGGAGGGCTCCTATAATTCACCCCTCCACTTT. Its translation: CASSLEGSYNSPLHF.

The CDR3 sequence: CASGALGRTQYF. The CDR3 nucleotides are TGTGCTAGTGGTGCCTTAGGCCGTACGCAGTATTTT. The rearrangement uses TRBV12-5 and TRBJ2-3; D remains unclear. Germline values: CDR1 LGHNT, CDR2 FRNRAP. The CDR3 is made up of 12 amino acids. V was cut by 5 bases and J by 8 bases, with 11 bases left in between.

This clone turned up a few times. The gene calls are TRBV27 and TRBJ1-2, with a possible D match to TRBD1 (5 bases). CDR1 is MNHEY and CDR2 is SMNVEV in the germline V gene (reference sequence). This CDR3 is 14 amino acids long. Trimming removed 6 bases at V and 4 bases at J, with 15 bases between. Here the CDR3 reads CASRMLRDSYGYTF. The CDR3 bases are TGTGCCAGCAGAATGCTCCGGGACTCCTATGGCTACACCTTC.

The J gene is TRBJ1-2, the V gene TRBV29-1; 10 bases map to TRBD1. CDR1 and CDR2 (germline): SQVTM, ANQGSEA. This CDR3 is 13 amino acids long. V shed 6 bases and J 5 bases; nucleotides not matched to a gene: 6. In DNA form, the CDR3 reads TGCAGCGTGCCGGACAGGGGGAAGTATGGCTACACCTTC. Protein: CSVPDRGKYGYTF.

This chain connects TRBV12-3 or TRBV12-4 to TRBJ2-1; no firm D call. This CDR3 is 13 amino acids long. V lost 3 bases and J 8 bases, leaving 11 bases between the germline ends. CDR3 DNA sequence: TGTGCCAGCAGTTTCGGCCCAGCCGATGAGCAGTTCTTC. Its protein product is CASSFGPADEQFF.

CDR3 DNA: TGTGCCAGCAGTTCACAACCGGGACAGGGAAGATCTGGCTACACCTTC. Translated: CASSSQPGQGRSGYTF. This chain joins TRBV28 and TRBJ1-2; 9 bases line up with TRBD1. Germline CDR1 MDHEN, CDR2 SYDVKM. This CDR3 spans 16 amino acids. V was clipped by 4 bases and J by 7 bases; unmatched bases: 13.

The chain joins TRBV6-2 or TRBV6-3 to TRBJ2-2; the D call may be TRBD1 or TRBD2 (5 bases each). This CDR3 contains 17 residues. V was shortened by 0 bases and J by 3 bases, with 14 bases between the two germline ends. CDR1 is MNHEY and CDR2 is SVGEGT in the germline V gene. For the CDR3, the DNA is TGTGCCAGCAGTTACTCGATGGGGCTGGGGGACACCGGGGAGCTGTTTTTT. Amino acids: CASSYSMGLGDTGELFF.

The J gene is TRBJ2-1, the V gene TRBV11-2, with D possibly matching TRBD2 (6 bases). Trimming pared 1 base from V and 4 bases from J, leaving 11 bases between. The CDR3 loop spans 15 amino acids. Germline CDR1 SGHAT, CDR2 FQNNGV. This CDR3 is CASSLVVGGYNEQFF. The CDR3 region has the DNA TGTGCCAGCAGCTTAGTGGTGGGAGGATACAATGAGCAGTTCTTC.

The rearrangement joins TRBV18 to TRBJ1-3; no definite D call. Trimming cost V 7 bases and J 2 bases, with 12 bases left between them. The CDR3 is 14 residues long. The germline V gene encodes CDR1 KGHSH and CDR2 LQKENI. The CDR3 reads CASLTLGTGNTIYF. Written as DNA, the CDR3 is TGTGCCAGCTTGACCCTAGGGACTGGAAACACCATATATTTT.

V usage is TRBV11-2 and J usage is TRBJ2-5; TRBD2 aligns across 8 bases. With V trimmed by 7 bases and J by 5 bases, 9 bases remained unmatched. The germline CDR1 and CDR2 sequences are SGHAT and FQNNGV. The CDR3 totals 14 residues. The CDR3 is CASNIIAGLETQYF. CDR3 nucleotides: TGTGCCAGCAACATTATAGCGGGACTCGAGACCCAGTACTTC.

This clone was counted a few times. V and J are TRBV7-8 and TRBJ2-3; weak D call: TRBD1 (7 bases). There are 13 residues in the CDR3. Germline V CDR1 and CDR2: SGHVS, FQNEAQ. The V end lost 5 bases, the J end lost 8 bases, and 14 bases lay between the germline ends. Here the CDR3 DNA reads TGTGCCAGCAGCGTTACAGGGGAGGCTACGCAGTATTTT. Translating gives CASSVTGEATQYF.

With regard to this clone: Because the CDR3's place on the DNA is in doubt, the DNA is left out and the CDR3 is given as listed by TCRdb. This chain links TRBV21-1 with TRBJ2-7; TRBD1, the table's D call, was not compared with the DNA. TRBV21-1 represents a pseudogene. The length of the CDR3 is 13 amino acids, counting both ends. The CDR3 here is CAIAWGQGIKQYF.

In its sample, this clone was seen once. This chain joins TRBV9 and TRBJ2-7; D possibly corresponds to TRBD2 (6 bases). V was cut by 3 bases and J by 7 bases, with 14 bases left in between. Germline V gene sequence: CDR1 SGDLS, CDR2 YYNGEE. This CDR3 is built from 13 residues. CDR3 DNA: TGTGCCAGCAGCGCAGCGGAGGGCTGGGAGCAGTACTTC. This sequence encodes CASSAAEGWEQYF.

The chain joins TRBV3-1 (or the pseudogene TRBV3-2) to TRBJ2-1; 11 bases fit TRBD2. Germline V CDR1 and CDR2: LGHDT, YNNKEL (reference sequence). The CDR3 has 16 residues. Trimming removed 1 base from V and 9 bases from J; junction bases left unmatched: 8. This chain's CDR3 is CASSQGVGLAVTEQFF. DNA for the CDR3: TGTGCCAGCAGCCAAGGGGTGGGACTAGCGGTAACTGAGCAGTTCTTC.

This clone has just one count. This chain connects TRBV5-1 to TRBJ2-7; the D is unclear. V gave up 2 bases and J gave up 3 bases, with 3 bases separating them. Germline loops: CDR1 SGHRS, CDR2 YFSETQ. The CDR3 is 11 amino acids. The CDR3, as DNA: TGCGCCAGCAGCTTAAACTACGAGCAGTACTTC. Translating it yields CASSLNYEQYF. The whole variable domain, filled in from reference TRBV5-1 and TRBJ2-7, reads KAGVTQTPRYLIKTRGQQVTLSCSPISGHRSVSWYQQTPGQGLQFLFEYFSETQRNKGNFPGRFSGRQFSNSRSEMNVSTLELGDSALYLCASSLNYEQYFGPGTRLTVT.

The chain joins TRBV19 to TRBJ1-5; no clear D gene. This CDR3 is 15 amino acids long. Germline V gives CDR1 LNHDA, CDR2 SQIVND (reference sequence). V shed 2 bases and J shed 0 bases, with 8 bases lying between them. CDR3 bases: TGTGCCAGTAGTATAACCGGGTATAGCAATCAGCCCCAGCATTTT. Its translation: CASSITGYSNQPQHF.

The CDR3 loop is CASSRRLSSGNTIYF. In nucleotides, the CDR3 is TGTGCCAGCAGCCGTCGGTTAAGCTCTGGAAACACCATATATTTT. The chain has TRBV13 and TRBJ1-3; D gene ambiguous. V lost 5 bases, J lost 0 bases, and 11 bases lay in between. Germline V CDR1 and CDR2: PRHDT, FYEKMQ (reference sequence). The CDR3 extends over 15 amino acids.

This clone was seen only once. The rearrangement uses TRBV4-3 and TRBJ2-2; 8 positions agree with TRBD1. Losses at the gene ends were 4 bases for V and 3 bases for J; bases not matched to a gene: 19. The CDR3 totals 20 residues. Germline V gives CDR1 LGHNA, CDR2 YSLEER. The chain's CDR3 is CASSRPPWGGTGTHTGELFF. CDR3 nucleotide sequence: TGCGCCAGCAGCCGACCACCGTGGGGCGGGACAGGAACCCACACCGGGGAGCTGTTTTTT.

The chain combines TRBV28 with TRBJ2-3; the D gene is possibly TRBD2 (5 bases). With 4 bases removed from V and 2 bases from J, the gap between germline ends came to 19 bases. The CDR3 covers 17 residues. CDR1 MDHEN and CDR2 SYDVKM come from the germline V gene. CDR3 loop: CASSSGIRTDVTDTQYF. As DNA, the CDR3 is TGTGCCAGCAGTTCCGGGATTCGAACCGACGTCACAGATACGCAGTATTTT.

The chain uses TRBV5-6 and TRBJ1-1; D gene unclear. The CDR3 runs 15 residues. The germline V gene has CDR1 SGHDT and CDR2 YYEEEE. V was cut by 1 base and J by 4 bases, with 14 bases left in between. DNA for the CDR3: TGTGCCAGCAGCTTGCTCCTCACCGAGGGCACTGAAGCTTTCTTT. Translation gives CASSLLLTEGTEAFF.

The gene calls are TRBV28 and TRBJ2-2; D possibly corresponds to TRBD2 (5 bases). The CDR3 runs to 13 residues. Germline CDR1 and CDR2: MDHEN and SYDVKM. Trimming cost V 8 bases and J 3 bases, with 10 bases left between them. The CDR3 region is CASQLADTGELFF. The CDR3 coding sequence is TGTGCCAGCCAGCTAGCAGACACCGGGGAGCTGTTTTTT.

Concerning this clone: At one end, the junction sequence differs from germline, possibly due to a read error. This sequence joins TRBV7-7 and TRBJ2-7; D is perhaps TRBD2 (6 bases). The CDR3 runs to 13 residues. Germline CDR1 and CDR2: SSHAT and FNYEAQ (reference sequence). The CDR3 loop is CASSIGSSYEQYF. CDR3 bases: TGTGCTAGCAGCATCGGGAGCTCCTACGAGCAGTACTTC. Full variable domain (rest looked up from reference TRBV7-7 and TRBJ2-7): GAGVSQSPRYKVTKRGQDVTLRCDPISSHATLYWYQQALGQGPEFLTYFNYEAQPDKSGLPSDRFSAERPEGSISTLTIQRTEQRDSAMYRCASSIGSSYEQYFGPGTRLTVT.